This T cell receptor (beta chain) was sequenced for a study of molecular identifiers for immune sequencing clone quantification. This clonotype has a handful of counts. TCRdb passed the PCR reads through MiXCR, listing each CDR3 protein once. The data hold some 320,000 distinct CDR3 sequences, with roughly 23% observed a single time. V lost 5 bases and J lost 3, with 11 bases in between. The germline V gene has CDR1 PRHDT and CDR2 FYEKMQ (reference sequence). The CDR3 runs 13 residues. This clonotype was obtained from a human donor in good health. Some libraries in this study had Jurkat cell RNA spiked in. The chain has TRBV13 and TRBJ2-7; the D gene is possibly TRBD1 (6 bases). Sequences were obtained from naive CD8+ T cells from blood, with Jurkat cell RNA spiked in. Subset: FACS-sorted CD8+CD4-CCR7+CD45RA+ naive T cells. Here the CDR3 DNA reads TGTGCCAGCAGCGGGACACCCCTCTACGAGCAGTACTTC. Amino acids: CASSGTPLYEQYF.